The present entry profiles one TCR beta chain with its context. What it recognizes is unknown. This entry belongs to a study of graft-versus-host responses after intestinal transplantation. Study-wide background: Every recipient underwent anti-thymocyte globulin induction, then tacrolimus and steroids for approximately three years.

The germline V gene encodes CDR1 SGHAT and CDR2 FQNNGV. The CDR3 sequence is 17 residues long. Libraries were prepared by immunoSEQ multiplex PCR; TCRdb keeps only in-frame clonotypes and omits some of them. The table includes tens of thousands of clones, 91% detected once. Study results and caveats: Individuals carrying graft-donor T cell macrochimerism showed high graft-versus-host to host-versus-graft clonal ratios in allografts. Early post-transplant HvG declines tracked with peak circulating GvH clone levels.

The TCR comes from a human donor who received an intestinal transplant. The sequences come from unstimulated CD8+ T cells sorted from spleen or lymph node cells, collected before intestinal transplant. The V call is TRBV11-2, the J call TRBJ2-5; weak D call: TRBD2 (6 bases). The end of the DNA fits TRBJ2-7 better, so the J call may be wrong. CDR3 DNA: TGTGCCAGCAGCTTAGGGGCAGGTGGAGGGGATCCCTACGAGCAGTACTTC. Its translation: CASSLGAGGGDPYEQYF.